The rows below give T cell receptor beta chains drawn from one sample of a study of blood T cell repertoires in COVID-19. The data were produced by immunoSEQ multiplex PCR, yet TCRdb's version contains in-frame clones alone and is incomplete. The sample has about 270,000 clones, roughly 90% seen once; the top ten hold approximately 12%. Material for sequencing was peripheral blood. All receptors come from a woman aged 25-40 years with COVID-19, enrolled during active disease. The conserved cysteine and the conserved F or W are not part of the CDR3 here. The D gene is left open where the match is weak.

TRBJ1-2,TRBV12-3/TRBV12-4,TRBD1,ASSPGQGYGYT
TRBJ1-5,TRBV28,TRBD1,ASSLTGDLGNQPQH
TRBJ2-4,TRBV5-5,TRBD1,ASSFLTGGNIQY
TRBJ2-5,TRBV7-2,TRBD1,ASSLVWTGFSSEQETQY
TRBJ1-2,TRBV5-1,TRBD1,ASSSARTGKYGYT
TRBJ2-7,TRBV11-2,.,ASSTSGPYEQY
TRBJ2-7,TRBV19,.,ASSIGKNSYEQY
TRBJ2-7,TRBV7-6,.,ASSLGQAGGEQY
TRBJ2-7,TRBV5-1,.,ASSLGDPKGQY
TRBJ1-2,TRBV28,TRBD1,ATQGQVYYNYGYT
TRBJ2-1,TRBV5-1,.,ASSHGGRHNEQF
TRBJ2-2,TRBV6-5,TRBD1,ASRVDRGLEGELF
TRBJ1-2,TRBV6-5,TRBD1,ASRDRGRFLGYT
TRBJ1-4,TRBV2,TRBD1,ASSRQGGEKLF
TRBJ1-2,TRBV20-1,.,SAIEGLYGYT
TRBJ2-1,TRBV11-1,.,ASSLVSQGSYNEQF
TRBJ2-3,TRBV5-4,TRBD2,ASSSDGGASTDTQY
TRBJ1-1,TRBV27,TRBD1,ASSLTGPMAAF
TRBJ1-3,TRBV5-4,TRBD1,ASSLGQGGNTIY
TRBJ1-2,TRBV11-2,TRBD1,ASSRRQGTPSNYGYT
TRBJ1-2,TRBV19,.,ASSVRGAKVGGYT
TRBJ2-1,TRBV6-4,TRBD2,ASSDPGLAGVEQF
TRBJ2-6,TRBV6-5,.,ASRQGSSGANVLT
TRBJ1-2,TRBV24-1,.,ATSDFGHDGYT
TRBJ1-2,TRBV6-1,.,ASSERGSTYGYT
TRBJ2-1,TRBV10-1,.,ASSYATEEQF
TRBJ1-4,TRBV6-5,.,ASSYSRGLNEKLF
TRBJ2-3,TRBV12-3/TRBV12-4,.,ASREAGYTQY
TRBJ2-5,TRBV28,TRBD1,ASSIQGPTPTQY
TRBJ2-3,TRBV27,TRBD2,ASGWLAGAISTDTQY
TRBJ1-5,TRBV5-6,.,ASSSTGLERQPQH
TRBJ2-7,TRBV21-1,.,ASSKLWSYEQY
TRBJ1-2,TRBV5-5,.,ASSLKDSPTYGYT
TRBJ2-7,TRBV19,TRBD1,ASSIEGQGPYEQY
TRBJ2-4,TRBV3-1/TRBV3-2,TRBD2,ASSQVATSGDRNIQY
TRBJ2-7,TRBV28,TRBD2,ASSLSLAGGPRTEQY
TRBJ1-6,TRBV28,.,ASSLGGLVTPLH
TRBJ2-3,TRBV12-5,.,ASGLAQGMGTDTQY
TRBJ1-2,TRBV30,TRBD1,AWSRGQGIWGYT
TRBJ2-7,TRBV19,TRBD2,ASRPSGGSYEQY
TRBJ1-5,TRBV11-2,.,ASSLRGQAAQPQH
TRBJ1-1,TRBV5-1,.,ASSLVSGTFWEAF
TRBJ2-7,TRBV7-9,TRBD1,ASSPQGHEQY
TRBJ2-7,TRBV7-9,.,ASTPPWGEELYEQY